This T cell receptor beta chain was captured by sequencing in a study of blood T cell repertoires in COVID-19. This table comes from immunoSEQ multiplex PCR, and its TCRdb copy is limited to in-frame clones, with some not included. The table lists fewer than 90,000 clones, nearly 95% of them singletons. V shed 1 base and J shed 2 bases, with 12 bases lying between them. Germline-derived CDR1 and CDR2 are MGHRA and YSYEKL. This CDR3 is built from 15 residues. Sequenced input: peripheral blood. The clonotype originates from a human donor with active COVID-19. The donor label of this sample is uncertain. The chain employs TRBV4-1 and TRBJ2-7, with D unclear. Here the CDR3 reads CASSQVPYGAYEQYF. As DNA, the CDR3 is TGCGCCAGCAGCCAAGTCCCCTATGGAGCCTACGAGCAGTACTTC.